Listed below are T cell receptor beta chains from one sample, sequenced in a study of Ad26.COV2.S vaccination and SARS-CoV-2 variants. TCRdb's copy holds only in-frame clones and misses some; the assay was immunoSEQ multiplex PCR. The data hold about 350,000 clones, with roughly 90% observed a single time. This specimen was peripheral blood, taken in a trial of Ad26.COV2.S vaccine versus placebo. These receptors were obtained from a person between 18 and 65 years old who received the Ad26.COV2.S COVID-19 vaccine or a placebo. Each CDR3 is given with its conserved first and last residue. The D gene is left open where the match is weak. A row's size may be missing; if present it is once, few, many or a size class.

CDR3nt: TGTGCCAGTAGTATAAGAGGGAGCCTCTACCCCTTCGAGCAGTACTTC
CDR3aa: CASSIRGSLYPFEQYF
len: 16
d_gene: -
j_gene: TRBJ2-7
v_gene: TRBV19
abundance: -

CDR3nt: TGTGCCAGCAGCTTCATTTCGAGAGAGACCCAGTACTTC
CDR3aa: CASSFISRETQYF
len: 13
d_gene: -
j_gene: TRBJ2-5
v_gene: TRBV11-2
abundance: -

CDR3nt: TGTGCCAGTAGTATAGGAGGGGCACCCTATGGCTACACCTTC
CDR3aa: CASSIGGAPYGYTF
len: 14
d_gene: -
j_gene: TRBJ1-2
v_gene: TRBV19
abundance: -

CDR3nt: TGTGCCTGGAGACCGGGGGCGCGAGGCTATGGCTACACCTTC
CDR3aa: CAWRPGARGYGYTF
len: 14
d_gene: -
j_gene: TRBJ1-2
v_gene: TRBV30
abundance: -

CDR3nt: TGCGCCAGCAGCCGACAAAGCGGGGGGGCCAATGAGCAGTTCTTC
CDR3aa: CASSRQSGGANEQFF
len: 15
d_gene: TRBD2
j_gene: TRBJ2-1
v_gene: TRBV4-3
abundance: -

CDR3nt: TGTGCCAGCAGTGGAGGGGGGGAAGGGTCCTACGAGCAGTACTTC
CDR3aa: CASSGGGEGSYEQYF
len: 15
d_gene: -
j_gene: TRBJ2-7
v_gene: TRBV28
abundance: -

CDR3nt: TGTGCCAGCAGTTTCGGGGGGGGCACTGAAGCTTTCTTT
CDR3aa: CASSFGGGTEAFF
len: 13
d_gene: -
j_gene: TRBJ1-1
v_gene: TRBV12-3/TRBV12-4
abundance: -

CDR3nt: TGTGCCTGGAGTACAGGGATCAATCAGCCCCAGCATTTT
CDR3aa: CAWSTGINQPQHF
len: 13
d_gene: -
j_gene: TRBJ1-5
v_gene: TRBV30
abundance: -

CDR3nt: TGTGCCAGCACCCCCGGCGCAGGTAGTGATGGCTACACCTTC
CDR3aa: CASTPGAGSDGYTF
len: 14
d_gene: -
j_gene: TRBJ1-2
v_gene: TRBV7-6
abundance: -

CDR3nt: TGCGCCAGCAGCTTGGGGGACAGGGGCAGCCGTCAGCCCCAGCATTTT
CDR3aa: CASSLGDRGSRQPQHF
len: 16
d_gene: TRBD1
j_gene: TRBJ1-5
v_gene: TRBV5-1
abundance: -

CDR3nt: TGTGCCTGGAGCGGCGGGGAGCTGTTTTTT
CDR3aa: CAWSGGELFF
len: 10
d_gene: -
j_gene: TRBJ2-2
v_gene: TRBV30
abundance: -

CDR3nt: TGTGCCAGCACGGAGGGGATCCCAATTTTCCAAGAGACCCAGTACTTC
CDR3aa: CASTEGIPIFQETQYF
len: 16
d_gene: -
j_gene: TRBJ2-5
v_gene: TRBV25-1
abundance: -

CDR3nt: TGTGCCAGCAGTTCCAGCGCCAGCACAGATACGCAGTATTTT
CDR3aa: CASSSSASTDTQYF
len: 14
d_gene: -
j_gene: TRBJ2-3
v_gene: TRBV6-4
abundance: -

CDR3nt: TGTGCCAGCAGCTTAAGTAGGAATGAGCAGTTCTTC
CDR3aa: CASSLSRNEQFF
len: 12
d_gene: -
j_gene: TRBJ2-1
v_gene: TRBV11-3
abundance: -

CDR3nt: TGCGCCAGCAGCTCCTTAACAGGGAACTATGGCTACACCTTC
CDR3aa: CASSSLTGNYGYTF
len: 14
d_gene: -
j_gene: TRBJ1-2
v_gene: TRBV5-1
abundance: -

CDR3nt: TGTGCCAGCAGCTTAGGGATGAACACTGAAGCTTTCTTT
CDR3aa: CASSLGMNTEAFF
len: 13
d_gene: -
j_gene: TRBJ1-1
v_gene: TRBV7-2
abundance: -

CDR3nt: TGTGCCAGCAGCTGGAGTATAGCAGGCTCGAACACCGGGGAGCTGTTTTTT
CDR3aa: CASSWSIAGSNTGELFF
len: 17
d_gene: -
j_gene: TRBJ2-2
v_gene: TRBV11-3
abundance: -

CDR3nt: TGTGCCAGCAGTCCACAGGGGGGCGATGGCTACACCTTC
CDR3aa: CASSPQGGDGYTF
len: 13
d_gene: TRBD1
j_gene: TRBJ1-2
v_gene: TRBV7-3
abundance: -

CDR3nt: TGTGCCTGGAGTGCAGGACAGGGGGAGCAGTTCTTC
CDR3aa: CAWSAGQGEQFF
len: 12
d_gene: TRBD1
j_gene: TRBJ2-1
v_gene: TRBV30
abundance: -

CDR3nt: TGTGCCAGCACGTACAGGGGGACCGGGGAGCTGTTTTTT
CDR3aa: CASTYRGTGELFF
len: 13
d_gene: TRBD1
j_gene: TRBJ2-2
v_gene: TRBV5-4
abundance: -

CDR3nt: TGTGCCAGCAGTCCCTCTGGAAACACCATATATTTT
CDR3aa: CASSPSGNTIYF
len: 12
d_gene: -
j_gene: TRBJ1-3
v_gene: TRBV6-2/TRBV6-3
abundance: -

CDR3nt: TGTGCCAGCGGGGGGACAGGAGCCACCGGGGAGCTGTTTTTT
CDR3aa: CASGGTGATGELFF
len: 14
d_gene: TRBD1
j_gene: TRBJ2-2
v_gene: TRBV9
abundance: -

CDR3nt: TGTGCCAGCAGCACCTACCCAAACACTGAAGCTTTCTTT
CDR3aa: CASSTYPNTEAFF
len: 13
d_gene: -
j_gene: TRBJ1-1
v_gene: TRBV7-3
abundance: -

CDR3nt: TGCAGCGTTGACACGGATGGTTACAATGAGCAGTTCTTC
CDR3aa: CSVDTDGYNEQFF
len: 13
d_gene: -
j_gene: TRBJ2-1
v_gene: TRBV29-1
abundance: -

CDR3nt: TGTGCCAGCAGCTTAGATCTAAACAGGGGACTTTATGGCTACACCTTC
CDR3aa: CASSLDLNRGLYGYTF
len: 16
d_gene: TRBD1
j_gene: TRBJ1-2
v_gene: TRBV11-2
abundance: -

CDR3nt: TGTGCCAGCAGTGATGGGCCTCCGGTTGGGGAGCAGTTCTTC
CDR3aa: CASSDGPPVGEQFF
len: 14
d_gene: -
j_gene: TRBJ2-1
v_gene: TRBV6-2/TRBV6-3
abundance: many

CDR3nt: TGTGCTAGCAGCCCACGGCGACCCAACACCGGGGAGCTGTTTTTT
CDR3aa: CASSPRRPNTGELFF
len: 15
d_gene: -
j_gene: TRBJ2-2
v_gene: TRBV7-7
abundance: -

CDR3nt: TGTGCCAGCAGCTTAGTTGGCCCGGGACAAACCTACGAGCAGTACTTC
CDR3aa: CASSLVGPGQTYEQYF
len: 16
d_gene: -
j_gene: TRBJ2-7
v_gene: TRBV11-1
abundance: -

CDR3nt: TGTGCCAGCAGCCAAGATTTAGAAGAGACCCAGTACTTC
CDR3aa: CASSQDLEETQYF
len: 13
d_gene: -
j_gene: TRBJ2-5
v_gene: TRBV14
abundance: -

CDR3nt: TGTGCCAGCAGCCAAGACAGGGGGCCAACTAACTATGGCTACACCTTC
CDR3aa: CASSQDRGPTNYGYTF
len: 16
d_gene: TRBD1
j_gene: TRBJ1-2
v_gene: TRBV4-2
abundance: -

CDR3nt: TGTGCCAGCAGCCCTAGGGCAGGGTTAGGCACTGAAGCTTTCTTT
CDR3aa: CASSPRAGLGTEAFF
len: 15
d_gene: -
j_gene: TRBJ1-1
v_gene: TRBV7-8
abundance: -

CDR3nt: TGCGCCAGCAGCCAAGGGGGTATACGGGACGAATACTTTTATAGCAATCAGCCCCAGCATTTT
CDR3aa: CASSQGGIRDEYFYSNQPQHF
len: 21
d_gene: -
j_gene: TRBJ1-5
v_gene: TRBV4-1
abundance: -

CDR3nt: TGTGCCAGCAGCTTGCTCTCCTACATCTATGGCTACACCTTC
CDR3aa: CASSLLSYIYGYTF
len: 14
d_gene: -
j_gene: TRBJ1-2
v_gene: TRBV5-6
abundance: -

CDR3nt: TGTGCCAGCAGCTCCCACGGGGAAAATGAAAAACTGTTTTTT
CDR3aa: CASSSHGENEKLFF
len: 14
d_gene: -
j_gene: TRBJ1-4
v_gene: TRBV5-8
abundance: once

CDR3nt: TGTGCCTGGAACTCGGACAGGGGTGGTTCACCCCTCCACTTT
CDR3aa: CAWNSDRGGSPLHF
len: 14
d_gene: TRBD1
j_gene: TRBJ1-6
v_gene: TRBV30
abundance: -

CDR3nt: TGTGCCAGCAGCCTCGGACGGTATAGCAATCAGCCCCAGCATTTT
CDR3aa: CASSLGRYSNQPQHF
len: 15
d_gene: -
j_gene: TRBJ1-5
v_gene: TRBV28
abundance: once

CDR3nt: TGTGCCAGCAGCTTAGTGGGGACAGGGGGCAATCAGCCCCAGCATTTT
CDR3aa: CASSLVGTGGNQPQHF
len: 16
d_gene: TRBD1
j_gene: TRBJ1-5
v_gene: TRBV7-2
abundance: -

CDR3nt: TGTGCCTGGAGTGGGGGGGCAACTAATGAAAAACTGTTTTTT
CDR3aa: CAWSGGATNEKLFF
len: 14
d_gene: -
j_gene: TRBJ1-4
v_gene: TRBV30
abundance: -

CDR3nt: TGTGCCAGCTATCCTTCCGCAGGGTATATCGACACTGAAGCTTTCTTT
CDR3aa: CASYPSAGYIDTEAFF
len: 16
d_gene: -
j_gene: TRBJ1-1
v_gene: TRBV6-6
abundance: -

CDR3nt: TGTGCCAGCAGCTCGGGACGACGCCGGGACAGGGACCGCAATGGCTACACCTTC
CDR3aa: CASSSGRRRDRDRNGYTF
len: 18
d_gene: TRBD1
j_gene: TRBJ1-2
v_gene: TRBV7-6
abundance: -

CDR3nt: TGTGCCAGTAGTATCGGGGCCGGGAATCAGCCCCAGCATTTT
CDR3aa: CASSIGAGNQPQHF
len: 14
d_gene: -
j_gene: TRBJ1-5
v_gene: TRBV19
abundance: -

CDR3nt: TGTGCCAGCAGCTTGCACGAGGGGCTGGAAGCTTTCTTT
CDR3aa: CASSLHEGLEAFF
len: 13
d_gene: -
j_gene: TRBJ1-1
v_gene: TRBV5-4
abundance: -

CDR3nt: TGTGCCAGCAGCCCTACAGGGGACGAGCAGTACTTC
CDR3aa: CASSPTGDEQYF
len: 12
d_gene: TRBD1
j_gene: TRBJ2-7
v_gene: TRBV11-3
abundance: -

CDR3nt: TGTGCCAGCAGCGGAGTTCACGAGCAGTACTTC
CDR3aa: CASSGVHEQYF
len: 11
d_gene: -
j_gene: TRBJ2-7
v_gene: TRBV7-8
abundance: -

CDR3nt: TGTGCCAGCAGCTCGACCTCTAGCACAGATACGCAGTATTTT
CDR3aa: CASSSTSSTDTQYF
len: 14
d_gene: -
j_gene: TRBJ2-3
v_gene: TRBV7-2
abundance: once

CDR3nt: TGTGCCAGCAGCGACGGGACAGGGGGCTATGGAAACACCATATATTTT
CDR3aa: CASSDGTGGYGNTIYF
len: 16
d_gene: TRBD1
j_gene: TRBJ1-3
v_gene: TRBV9
abundance: -